The present T cell receptor (beta chain) was sequenced within a study of blood T cell repertoires in COVID-19. Assay used: immunoSEQ multiplex PCR; TCRdb lists only in-frame clones, some missing. The sample consists of hundreds of thousands of clones, 83% of them appearing once. From germline, CDR1 is SGHTA and CDR2 FQGNSA. The CDR3 is 16 residues long. The V segment lost 3 bases and the J segment 2 bases; nucleotides outside the gene matches: 8. The chain links TRBV7-2 to TRBJ2-3; TRBD2 matches at 7 bases. What was sequenced was peripheral blood. The sequence derives from a woman aged 45-65 years who had recovered from COVID-19. Here the CDR3 DNA reads TGTGCCAGCAGCTTCGGCCCAGCGGGGCTCACAGATACGCAGTATTTT. Translation gives CASSFGPAGLTDTQYF. Combining the CDR3 with reference TRBV7-2 and TRBJ2-3 gives the whole variable domain GAGVSQSPSNKVTEKGKDVELRCDPISGHTALYWYRQSLGQGLEFLIYFQGNSAPDKSGLPSDRFSAERTGGSVSTLTIQRTQQEDSAVYLCASSFGPAGLTDTQYFGPGTRLTVL.